One TCR beta chain is described in this entry. Its antigen is not known. The sample originates from a study of cytomegalovirus exposure and HLA in healthy donors. Overall study context: Among about 200 million T cells, an earlier analysis found roughly 110 million unique TCR beta sequences.

PCR used 60 Vbeta primers and 13 Jbeta primers. The protocol was immunoSEQ multiplex PCR, while the TCRdb copy is restricted to in-frame clones and leaves out a portion. The table lists about 150,000 clones, with roughly 1.6% in the top ten. While unrecorded immune exposures were likely, the donors were nominally healthy when sampled. Trimming took 7 bases from V and 3 from J, leaving 13 bases between them. This CDR3 has 14 residues. Germline-derived CDR1 and CDR2 are MDHEN and SYDVKM. Study results and caveats: Likely technical artifact: a cluster of highly shared sequence variants. In a later analysis, across HLA loci, associated TCR counts were highest for DRB1, lowest for HLA-C.

Sample: PBMCs. This TCR was sampled from a woman between 50 and 59 years old in good health and CMV-seronegative. The J gene is TRBJ1-3, the V gene TRBV28; D perhaps matches TRBD1 (5 bases). DNA of the CDR3: TGTGCCAGCAAGGGGAATTTGTTTGGAAACACCATATATTTT. Its translation is CASKGNLFGNTIYF. The whole variable domain, filled in from reference TRBV28 and TRBJ1-3, reads DVKVTQSSRYLVKRTGEKVFLECVQDMDHENMFWYRQDPGLGLRLIYFSYDVKMKEKGDIPEGYSVSREKKERFSLILESASTNQTSMYLCASKGNLFGNTIYFGEGSWLTVV.